These T cell receptor beta chains were read from a single sample in a study of T cell repertoires in cytomegalovirus infection. Via MiXCR, TCRdb re-called the reads, giving one row per CDR3 protein. The data contain about 310,000 distinct CDR3 sequences, 8% to 10% of them seen just once; the ten biggest clones take up 2.5%. The specimen was PBMCs. These receptors all stem from a human donor in good health (CMV status not recorded). Some clones in this sample may be carry-over from other donors' samples. Each CDR3 is given with its conserved first and last residue. D genes are given only for firm matches. Only part of the rows carry a size: once, few, many, or a class if the clone is expanded.

TRBJ1-2,many,TRBV7-2,TRBD1,16,TGTGCCAGCAGCCCTGGAGGGAGGGGGCAGGGCTATGGCTACACCTTC,CASSPGGRGQGYGYTF
TRBJ2-3,many,TRBV7-8,TRBD2,14,TGTGCCAGCACCAGAGCGGGGGGCACAGATACGCAGTATTTT,CASTRAGGTDTQYF
TRBJ2-5,many,TRBV14,.,14,TGTGCCAGCAGCCAAGACCGTGGGCAAGAGACCCAGTACTTC,CASSQDRGQETQYF
TRBJ2-1,many,TRBV4-3,TRBD2,17,TGCGCCAGCAGCCAAGATCCATTAGCGGGGGGGCGAGGAGAGCAGTTCTTC,CASSQDPLAGGRGEQFF
TRBJ1-4,.,TRBV20-1,.,11,TGCAGTGCATCCTCGATCGAAAAACTGTTTTTT,CSASSIEKLFF
TRBJ2-2,many,TRBV7-2,TRBD1,15,TGTGCCAGCAGCTTACGGACAGGGGTTACCGGGGAGCTGTTTTTT,CASSLRTGVTGELFF
TRBJ2-6,many,TRBV6-5,.,16,TGTGCCAGCAGCTGGGGGCTTACTTCTGGGGCCAACGTCCTGACTTTC,CASSWGLTSGANVLTF
TRBJ2-7,many,TRBV7-9,.,15,TGTGCCAGCAGCTGGACATCGCCGAACTCCTACGAGCAGTACTTC,CASSWTSPNSYEQYF
TRBJ2-2,few,TRBV9,.,14,TGTGCCAGCAGCGTAGTAGTGAACACCGGGGAGCTGTTTTTT,CASSVVVNTGELFF
TRBJ1-3,many,TRBV7-8,.,17,TGTGCCAGCAGCTTAGCTATGACAGCCAAAGCTGGAAACACCATATATTTT,CASSLAMTAKAGNTIYF
TRBJ1-6,many,TRBV7-9,.,15,TGTGCCAGCAGCTTATCCGCCTATTTGGGTTCACCCCTCCACTTT,CASSLSAYLGSPLHF
TRBJ2-1,many,TRBV5-1,.,15,TGCGCCAGCAGCTACGTGGGGGGTCCCTACAATGAGCAGTTCTTC,CASSYVGGPYNEQFF
TRBJ2-7,many,TRBV7-2,.,13,TGTGCCAGCACACGACCCAGCTCCTACGAGCAGTACTTC,CASTRPSSYEQYF
TRBJ2-1,many,TRBV7-9,TRBD1,12,TGTGCCAGCAGTTTACAGGGGCATGAGCAGTTCTTC,CASSLQGHEQFF
TRBJ2-5,few,TRBV6-1,.,14,TGTGCCAGCAGTATCCGGGACAACCAAGAGACCCAGTACTTC,CASSIRDNQETQYF
TRBJ1-5,few,TRBV24-1,TRBD1,14,TGTGCCACCAGTGATCCCGGACAGGGTGGTTCCCAGCATTTT,CATSDPGQGGSQHF
TRBJ1-4,many,TRBV6-5,.,16,TGTGCCAGCAGTACAACTCTCGGTGGGGGGGATGAAAAACTGTTTTTT,CASSTTLGGGDEKLFF
TRBJ2-1,many,TRBV5-4,TRBD2,15,TGTGCCAGCAGCTTATCGAGCGGGGGGGCCTATGAGCAGTTCTTC,CASSLSSGGAYEQFF
TRBJ2-3,many,TRBV7-8,.,17,TGTGCCAGCAGCTTAGAGGGCGCGGGGGCCGAGGGAGATACGCAGTATTTT,CASSLEGAGAEGDTQYF
TRBJ1-1,many,TRBV7-2,.,14,TGTGCCAGCAGCGTGCAGACAGTCGTCGGATCAGCTTTCTTT,CASSVQTVVGSAFF
TRBJ2-5,many,TRBV7-6,.,15,TGTGCCAGCAGCTTAGGGTGGGGGAGCCAAGAGACCCAGTACTTC,CASSLGWGSQETQYF
TRBJ1-6,many,TRBV2,.,14,TGTGCCAGCAGACCTCCGGCACATAATTCACCCCTCCACTTT,CASRPPAHNSPLHF
TRBJ1-1,many,TRBV7-2,TRBD1,14,TGTGCCAGCAGCCCTAGGGGGCGCGGCACTGAAGCTTTCTTT,CASSPRGRGTEAFF
TRBJ1-4,many,TRBV7-9,TRBD1,15,TGTGCCAGCAGCCCCCGGGACAGCGTAGGGGAAAAACTGTTTTTT,CASSPRDSVGEKLFF
TRBJ1-1,many,TRBV19,.,13,TGTGCCAGTAGTGGGGGAAGGAACACTGAAGCTTTCTTT,CASSGGRNTEAFF
TRBJ2-1,many,TRBV10-3,.,12,TGTGCCATCAGCACCTTAGCTCATGAGCAGTTCTTC,CAISTLAHEQFF
TRBJ1-4,many,TRBV7-2,TRBD1,16,TGTGCCAGCAGCGCAAACACCGGGACAGGGCAAGAAAAACTGTTTTTT,CASSANTGTGQEKLFF
TRBJ1-1,few,TRBV20-1,.,14,TGCAGTGCGCCCACGGGCAGGGCAAACACTGAAGCTTTCTTT,CSAPTGRANTEAFF
TRBJ2-4,many,TRBV4-2,.,14,TGTGCCAGCAGCCGATCGGACGGAGAAAACATTCAGTACTTC,CASSRSDGENIQYF
TRBJ2-1,few,TRBV12-3/TRBV12-4,.,16,TGTGCCAGCAGTCTCTATTTGGGGGGACAGAACAATGAGCAGTTCTTC,CASSLYLGGQNNEQFF
TRBJ2-5,many,TRBV20-1,TRBD1,15,TGCAGTGCTAGGTCCGGGACAGGGGATCTGGAGACCCAGTACTTC,CSARSGTGDLETQYF
TRBJ2-1,.,TRBV20-1,TRBD2,17,TGCAGTGCTAGGATTCCGGGACTAGCGGGGGGGCCGGGTGAGCAGTTCTTC,CSARIPGLAGGPGEQFF
TRBJ1-4,many,TRBV28,TRBD1,14,TGTGCCAGCAGTTTAGGGGCTAACACAGGGGGACTGTTTTTT,CASSLGANTGGLFF
TRBJ2-5,few,TRBV28,.,14,TGTGCCAGCAGTGTACCCAGGGGAAGGGAGACCCAGTACTTC,CASSVPRGRETQYF
TRBJ1-1,many,TRBV2,TRBD1,14,TGTGCCAGCGACGCCTTGACAGGGGCCACTGAAGCTTTCTTT,CASDALTGATEAFF
TRBJ2-3,few,TRBV10-3,TRBD2,17,TGTGCCATCAGTGGTCCCTGGGAGCGGGGGGGCACAGATACGCAGTATTTT,CAISGPWERGGTDTQYF
TRBJ1-1,few,TRBV29-1,.,13,TGCAGCGTTGAACCGAAAATGAACACTGAAGCTTTCTTT,CSVEPKMNTEAFF
TRBJ1-2,many,TRBV7-9,TRBD1,14,TGTGCCAGCAGCGGGACAGGGATGAGTTATGGCTACACCTTC,CASSGTGMSYGYTF
TRBJ2-1,many,TRBV7-2,.,16,TGTGCCAGCAGCTTAGCGCCAGGTAACCCTTACAATGAGCAGTTCTTC,CASSLAPGNPYNEQFF
TRBJ1-2,few,TRBV20-1,.,13,TGCAGTGCCCGAGACAGTTCTAACTATGGCTACACCTTC,CSARDSSNYGYTF
TRBJ2-1,many,TRBV12-3/TRBV12-4,.,15,TGTGCCAGCAGTTTAGATGTGGGGGGTTACAATGAGCAGTTCTTC,CASSLDVGGYNEQFF
TRBJ1-1,.,TRBV20-1,TRBD1,14,TGCAGTGCTAGAGGAGCAGGGGGAAACACTGAAGCTTTCTTT,CSARGAGGNTEAFF
TRBJ1-1,few,TRBV7-8,TRBD1,14,TGTGCCAGCAGATCCGGGACAGGGATCACTGAAGCTTTCTTT,CASRSGTGITEAFF
TRBJ2-5,many,TRBV10-3,.,15,TGTGCCACCGCCGTGTCTCTAGCGAGTCAAGAGACCCAGTACTTC,CATAVSLASQETQYF
TRBJ1-6,many,TRBV7-8,.,16,TGTGCCAGCAGCTTAGAGTTGACAGCTCCTACTTCACCCCTCCACTTT,CASSLELTAPTSPLHF
TRBJ2-5,many,TRBV20-1,.,13,TGCAGTGCTTGGGACGGTCTGAAAGAGACCCAGTACTTC,CSAWDGLKETQYF
TRBJ2-2,many,TRBV13,TRBD2,16,TGTGCCAGCAGCTTTTCAGGGAGGGGGAACACCGGGGAGCTGTTTTTT,CASSFSGRGNTGELFF
TRBJ2-2,.,TRBV20-1,.,15,TGCAGTGCTGGGGGACCGCTGGGGAACACCGGGGAGCTGTTTTTT,CSAGGPLGNTGELFF
TRBJ2-3,few,TRBV6-4,.,15,TGTGCCAGCATTCCAATGGGGTCTGACACAGATACGCAGTATTTT,CASIPMGSDTDTQYF
TRBJ1-1,.,TRBV27,.,15,TGTGCCAGCAGCTCAGTCGGGAGCATGAACACTGAAGCTTTCTTT,CASSSVGSMNTEAFF
TRBJ1-2,many,TRBV7-2,.,14,TGTGCCAGCAGCCCCTCCGGGAGAGCGCATGGCTACACCTTC,CASSPSGRAHGYTF
TRBJ1-5,few,TRBV28,.,14,TGTGCCAGCAGTTTCTCGGGGGACAATCAGCCCCAGCATTTT,CASSFSGDNQPQHF